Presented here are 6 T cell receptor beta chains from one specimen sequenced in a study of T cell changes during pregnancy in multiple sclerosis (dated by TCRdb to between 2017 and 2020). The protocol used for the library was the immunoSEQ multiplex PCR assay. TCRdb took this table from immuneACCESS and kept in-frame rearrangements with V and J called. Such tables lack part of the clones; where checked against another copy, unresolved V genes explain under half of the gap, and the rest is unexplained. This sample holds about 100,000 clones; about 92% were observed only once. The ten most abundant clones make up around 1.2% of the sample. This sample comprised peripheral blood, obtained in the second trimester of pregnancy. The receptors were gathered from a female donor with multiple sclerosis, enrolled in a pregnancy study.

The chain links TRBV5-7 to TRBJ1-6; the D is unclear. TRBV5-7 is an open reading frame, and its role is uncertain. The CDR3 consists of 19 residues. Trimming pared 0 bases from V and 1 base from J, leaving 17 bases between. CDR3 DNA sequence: TGTGCCAGCAGCTTGGACGTAGTGTCCTCGGGGTCCTATAATTCACCCCTCCACTTT. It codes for CASSLDVVSSGSYNSPLHF.

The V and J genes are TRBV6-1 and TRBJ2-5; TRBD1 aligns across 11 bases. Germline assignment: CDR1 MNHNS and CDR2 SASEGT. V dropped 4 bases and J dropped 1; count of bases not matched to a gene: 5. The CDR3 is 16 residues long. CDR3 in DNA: TGTGCCAGCAGTGCCCTGGACAGGGGGCCCCAAGAGACCCAGTACTTC. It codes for CASSALDRGPQETQYF.

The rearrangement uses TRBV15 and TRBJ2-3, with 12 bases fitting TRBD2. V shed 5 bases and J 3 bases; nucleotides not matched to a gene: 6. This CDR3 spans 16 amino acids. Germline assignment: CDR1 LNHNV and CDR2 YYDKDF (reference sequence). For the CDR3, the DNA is TGTGCCACCAGCGATGGACTAGCGGGGATGACAGATACGCAGTATTTT. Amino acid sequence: CATSDGLAGMTDTQYF. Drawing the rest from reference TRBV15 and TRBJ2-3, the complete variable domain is DAMVIQNPRYQVTQFGKPVTLSCSQTLNHNVMYWYQQKSSQAPKLLFHYYDKDFNNEADTPDNFQSRRPNTSFCFLDIRSPGLGDTAMYLCATSDGLAGMTDTQYFGPGTRLTVL.

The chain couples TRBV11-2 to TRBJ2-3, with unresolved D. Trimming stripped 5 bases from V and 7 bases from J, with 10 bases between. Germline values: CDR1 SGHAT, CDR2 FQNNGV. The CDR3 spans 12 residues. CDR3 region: CASSLGRYTQYF. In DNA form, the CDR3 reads TGTGCCAGCAGCCTAGGGCGGTATACGCAGTATTTT. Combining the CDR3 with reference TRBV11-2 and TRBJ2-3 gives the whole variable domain EAGVAQSPRYKIIEKRQSVAFWCNPISGHATLYWYQQILGQGPKLLIQFQNNGVVDDSQLPKDRFSAERLKGVDSTLKIQPAKLEDSAVYLCASSLGRYTQYFGPGTRLTVL.

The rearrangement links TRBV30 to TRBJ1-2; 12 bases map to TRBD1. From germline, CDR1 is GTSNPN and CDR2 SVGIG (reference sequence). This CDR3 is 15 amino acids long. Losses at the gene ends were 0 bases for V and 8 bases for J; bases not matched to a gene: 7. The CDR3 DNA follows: TGTGCCTGGAGTGTATGGGGGACAGGGGGCGAAGGCTACACCTTC. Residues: CAWSVWGTGGEGYTF.

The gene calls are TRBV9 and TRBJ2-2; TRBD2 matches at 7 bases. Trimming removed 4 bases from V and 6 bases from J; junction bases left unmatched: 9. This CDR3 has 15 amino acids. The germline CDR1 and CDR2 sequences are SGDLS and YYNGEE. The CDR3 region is CASSSGSGRAGELFF. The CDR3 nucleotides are TGTGCCAGCAGCTCTGGGTCAGGGAGGGCCGGGGAGCTGTTTTTT.